The rows below give T cell receptor beta chains drawn from one sample of a study of OX40 agonist ivuxolimab in advanced cancers. The protocol was immunoSEQ multiplex PCR, while the TCRdb copy is restricted to in-frame clones and leaves out a portion. The sample contains 95,000 to 100,000 clones, about 92% of which appear only once. The source material was CD4+ or CD8+ T cells sorted from blood, sampled in a trial of the OX40 agonist ivuxolimab. These receptors all come from an adult with an advanced solid tumor such as melanoma, head and neck, liver or kidney cancer. CDR3s include the opening cysteine and the closing phenylalanine or tryptophan. The order of the fields is CDR3 DNA, CDR3 protein, J gene, V gene, D gene, clone size. A D gene is named only where the DNA matches it firmly. Clone size is stated in some rows and not others, as once, few, many or a class when expanded.

CDR3 DNA: TGTGCCAGCAGCTCGCCGGCTTCTTATGGCTACACCTTC
CDR3 protein: CASSSPASYGYTF
J gene: TRBJ1-2
V gene: TRBV7-9
D gene: NA
clone size: NA

CDR3 DNA: TGTGCCAGCTCACAATCCACAGATACGCAGTATTTT
CDR3 protein: CASSQSTDTQYF
J gene: TRBJ2-3
V gene: TRBV18
D gene: NA
clone size: NA

CDR3 DNA: TGTGCCAGCAGTCACTATTACAGGGGTAAAAACGAGCAGTACTTC
CDR3 protein: CASSHYYRGKNEQYF
J gene: TRBJ2-7
V gene: TRBV11-2
D gene: TRBD1
clone size: NA

CDR3 DNA: TGTGCCAGCAGCTTTCAAAGCAAGGGGGCTTTCTTT
CDR3 protein: CASSFQSKGAFF
J gene: TRBJ1-1
V gene: TRBV5-6
D gene: NA
clone size: NA

CDR3 DNA: TGTGCCAGTCTACTCGGGAGGTTGGGGACTGAAGCTTTCTTT
CDR3 protein: CASLLGRLGTEAFF
J gene: TRBJ1-1
V gene: TRBV7-8
D gene: NA
clone size: NA

CDR3 DNA: TGTGCCATCAGTGAGTCTAGCCTTGGCGGGGCGGGCTCCAATGAGCAGTTCTTC
CDR3 protein: CAISESSLGGAGSNEQFF
J gene: TRBJ2-1
V gene: TRBV10-3
D gene: NA
clone size: NA

CDR3 DNA: TGCGCCAGCAGCTTGGGCCAGGGGGCAATATACGAGCAGTACTTC
CDR3 protein: CASSLGQGAIYEQYF
J gene: TRBJ2-7
V gene: TRBV5-1
D gene: TRBD1
clone size: NA

CDR3 DNA: TGTGCCAGCAGCTTAGCGGGGCAGGGAGATACGCAGTATTTT
CDR3 protein: CASSLAGQGDTQYF
J gene: TRBJ2-3
V gene: TRBV7-9
D gene: NA
clone size: NA

CDR3 DNA: TGTGCCTGGAGTAGGGGAACTAGCGGGAGAAGCACAGATACGCAGTATTTT
CDR3 protein: CAWSRGTSGRSTDTQYF
J gene: TRBJ2-3
V gene: TRBV30
D gene: TRBD2
clone size: NA

CDR3 DNA: TGTGCCAGCAGCTTAATGAGCTCCTACAATGAGCAGTTCTTC
CDR3 protein: CASSLMSSYNEQFF
J gene: TRBJ2-1
V gene: TRBV7-9
D gene: NA
clone size: NA

CDR3 DNA: TGTGCCAGCTCACAGGGTTCAGATACGCAGTATTTT
CDR3 protein: CASSQGSDTQYF
J gene: TRBJ2-3
V gene: TRBV18
D gene: NA
clone size: few

CDR3 DNA: TGTGCCAGCAGCGTCACTAGCGGACAAGAGACCCAGTACTTC
CDR3 protein: CASSVTSGQETQYF
J gene: TRBJ2-5
V gene: TRBV5-4
D gene: TRBD2
clone size: NA

CDR3 DNA: TGTGCCAGTAGTATAGGCCGTAACTATGGCTACACCTTC
CDR3 protein: CASSIGRNYGYTF
J gene: TRBJ1-2
V gene: TRBV19
D gene: NA
clone size: once

CDR3 DNA: TGTGCCAGCAGTGGGAGGGGAGGCTCTGAGCAGTTCTTC
CDR3 protein: CASSGRGGSEQFF
J gene: TRBJ2-1
V gene: TRBV2
D gene: NA
clone size: once

CDR3 DNA: TGTGCCAGCAGGACACCCAGGGTAATAAGCTCCACTGAAGCTTTCTTT
CDR3 protein: CASRTPRVISSTEAFF
J gene: TRBJ1-1
V gene: TRBV28
D gene: NA
clone size: NA

CDR3 DNA: TGTGCCAGCAGTTTGAAGGCGGGGCAGGGGTGGTACACCGGGGAGCTGTTTTTT
CDR3 protein: CASSLKAGQGWYTGELFF
J gene: TRBJ2-2
V gene: TRBV28
D gene: NA
clone size: NA

CDR3 DNA: TGTGCCAGCAGCCTTTTAGGAGGGGGTAGGGAGACCCAGTACTTC
CDR3 protein: CASSLLGGGRETQYF
J gene: TRBJ2-5
V gene: TRBV7-3
D gene: NA
clone size: NA

CDR3 DNA: TGTGCCAGCAGCTTAGTACTATCGGACAGGAATCGCTCCAAAAACATTCAGTACTTC
CDR3 protein: CASSLVLSDRNRSKNIQYF
J gene: TRBJ2-4
V gene: TRBV7-9
D gene: TRBD1
clone size: NA

CDR3 DNA: TGTGCCAGCAGTTCCCAGGTAGCGGAGTATTTT
CDR3 protein: CASSSQVAEYF
J gene: TRBJ2-3
V gene: TRBV6-6
D gene: NA
clone size: once

CDR3 DNA: TGTGCCAGCAGCCTACTGGGTCCTCAAACCCAAGAGACCCAGTACTTC
CDR3 protein: CASSLLGPQTQETQYF
J gene: TRBJ2-5
V gene: TRBV14
D gene: NA
clone size: NA

CDR3 DNA: TGTGCCAGCAGCTTGACAGGGGGTTCTGGGGCTTTCTTT
CDR3 protein: CASSLTGGSGAFF
J gene: TRBJ1-1
V gene: TRBV7-9
D gene: TRBD1
clone size: NA

CDR3 DNA: TGTGCCTCATCTGGGGGGCAAGAAGAGACCCAGTACTTC
CDR3 protein: CASSGGQEETQYF
J gene: TRBJ2-5
V gene: TRBV30
D gene: NA
clone size: NA

CDR3 DNA: TGTGCCAGCAGCTTAGGGCGGTCGGGTGAAAAACTGTTTTTT
CDR3 protein: CASSLGRSGEKLFF
J gene: TRBJ1-4
V gene: TRBV11-2
D gene: NA
clone size: NA

CDR3 DNA: TGCGCCAGCAGCTTGATACGGGGGCGATCCTACGAGCAGTACTTC
CDR3 protein: CASSLIRGRSYEQYF
J gene: TRBJ2-7
V gene: TRBV5-1
D gene: NA
clone size: NA

CDR3 DNA: TGTGCCAGCAGTTACGTACGGGCGCCGAACACTGAAGCTTTCTTT
CDR3 protein: CASSYVRAPNTEAFF
J gene: TRBJ1-1
V gene: TRBV6-6
D gene: NA
clone size: NA

CDR3 DNA: TGTGCCAGAAGCAGCCGGGACAGGGGCGTTCCCTATGGCTACACCTTC
CDR3 protein: CARSSRDRGVPYGYTF
J gene: TRBJ1-2
V gene: TRBV7-5
D gene: NA
clone size: NA

CDR3 DNA: TGTGCCAGCACCCAGGGGACCCCGGGGTATGGCTACACCTTC
CDR3 protein: CASTQGTPGYGYTF
J gene: TRBJ1-2
V gene: TRBV6-5
D gene: NA
clone size: NA

CDR3 DNA: TGTGCCAGCAGTTACTCCGGGACAGCGATCCAAGAGACCCAGTACTTC
CDR3 protein: CASSYSGTAIQETQYF
J gene: TRBJ2-5
V gene: TRBV6-5
D gene: TRBD1
clone size: NA

CDR3 DNA: TGTGCCAGCAGCTCACTAGCGGGAGAAGGAGAGACCCAGTACTTC
CDR3 protein: CASSSLAGEGETQYF
J gene: TRBJ2-5
V gene: TRBV5-4
D gene: TRBD2
clone size: NA

CDR3 DNA: TGTGCCAGCAGTTTGACATTTAGGGAAAAACTGTTTTTT
CDR3 protein: CASSLTFREKLFF
J gene: TRBJ1-4
V gene: TRBV27
D gene: NA
clone size: NA

CDR3 DNA: TGTGCCAGTAGTATAGACTTAGCTGAAGCTTTCTTT
CDR3 protein: CASSIDLAEAFF
J gene: TRBJ1-1
V gene: TRBV19
D gene: NA
clone size: NA

CDR3 DNA: TGTGCCAGCAGCTTACAGTTATTCTATGGCTACACCTTC
CDR3 protein: CASSLQLFYGYTF
J gene: TRBJ1-2
V gene: TRBV7-9
D gene: NA
clone size: NA

CDR3 DNA: TGTGCCAGCAGTGAAACTAGGGCATTACATGAAAAACTGTTTTTT
CDR3 protein: CASSETRALHEKLFF
J gene: TRBJ1-4
V gene: TRBV6-1
D gene: NA
clone size: NA

CDR3 DNA: TGCGCCAGCAGCCCTAGGGCGGAAACTGAAGCTTTCTTT
CDR3 protein: CASSPRAETEAFF
J gene: TRBJ1-1
V gene: TRBV4-3
D gene: NA
clone size: NA

CDR3 DNA: TGTGCCAGTAGTCTCTGGACAGGGAGAGATACGCAGTATTTT
CDR3 protein: CASSLWTGRDTQYF
J gene: TRBJ2-3
V gene: TRBV19
D gene: TRBD1
clone size: NA

CDR3 DNA: TGTGCCAGCAGCTTAGTATCGGGAGGGCCGGTAAACATTCAGTACTTC
CDR3 protein: CASSLVSGGPVNIQYF
J gene: TRBJ2-4
V gene: TRBV7-2
D gene: TRBD2
clone size: NA

CDR3 DNA: TGTGCCAGCAGCCAAGGGGGGGGAGATTACCACGAGCAGTACTTC
CDR3 protein: CASSQGGGDYHEQYF
J gene: TRBJ2-7
V gene: TRBV4-2
D gene: TRBD2
clone size: NA

CDR3 DNA: TGTGCCAGCTCACCCAACGGAGGTCTGGGATACGAGCAGTACTTC
CDR3 protein: CASSPNGGLGYEQYF
J gene: TRBJ2-7
V gene: TRBV18
D gene: NA
clone size: NA

CDR3 DNA: TGTGCCAGCAGCAGAGGGGGCATAAATGTGAACACTGAAGCTTTCTTT
CDR3 protein: CASSRGGINVNTEAFF
J gene: TRBJ1-1
V gene: TRBV5-4
D gene: TRBD1
clone size: once

CDR3 DNA: TGCAGCGTTGAACTTAATGAAAAACTGTTTTTT
CDR3 protein: CSVELNEKLFF
J gene: TRBJ1-4
V gene: TRBV29-1
D gene: NA
clone size: NA

CDR3 DNA: TGTGCCAGCAGCTTACCACCCCGACTAGCGGGTTCCTACAATGAGCAGTTCTTC
CDR3 protein: CASSLPPRLAGSYNEQFF
J gene: TRBJ2-1
V gene: TRBV7-9
D gene: TRBD2
clone size: NA

CDR3 DNA: TGTGCCAGTGGACAGGGGGTGGGCACTGAAGCTTTCTTT
CDR3 protein: CASGQGVGTEAFF
J gene: TRBJ1-1
V gene: TRBV6-1
D gene: TRBD1
clone size: NA